This TCR beta chain stems from a study of T-cell memory formation after mild COVID-19. V dropped 6 bases and J dropped 3; count of bases not matched to a gene: 7. This CDR3 is built from 15 residues. Germline lookup yields CDR1 SGHAT and CDR2 FQNNGV. Using constant-segment primers, 5'RACE produced TCR alpha and TCR beta cDNA libraries carrying sample barcodes and UMIs. MiXCR was run by TCRdb on the 5' RACE reads, yielding one entry per CDR3 protein. The data contain roughly 500,000 distinct CDR3 sequences, 20% of them seen just once; the ten biggest clones take up about an eighth. This clonotype was obtained from an adult woman who had mild COVID-19 (a few samples of this study predate the infection). Cell type and time point are not known. Material: PBMCs or a T cell subset sorted from them (not recorded which). This chain joins TRBV11-2 and TRBJ2-2; TRBD2 agrees at 7 bases. The DNA for the CDR3 is TGTGCCAGCAGAGTACTAGCGAGCGACACCGGGGAGCTGTTTTTT. This sequence encodes CASRVLASDTGELFF.